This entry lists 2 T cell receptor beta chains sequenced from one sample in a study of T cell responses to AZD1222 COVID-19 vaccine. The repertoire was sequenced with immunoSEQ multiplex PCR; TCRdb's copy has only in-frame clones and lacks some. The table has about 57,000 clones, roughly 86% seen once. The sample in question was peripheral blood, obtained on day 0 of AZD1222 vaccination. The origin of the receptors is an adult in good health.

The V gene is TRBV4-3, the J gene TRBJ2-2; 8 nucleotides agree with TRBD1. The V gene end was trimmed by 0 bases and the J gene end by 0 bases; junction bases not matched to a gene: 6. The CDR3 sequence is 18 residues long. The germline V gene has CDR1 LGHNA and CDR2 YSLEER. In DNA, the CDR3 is TGCGCCAGCAGCCAAGATCCTGGGACAGGAGCGAACACCGGGGAGCTGTTTTTT. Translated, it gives CASSQDPGTGANTGELFF.

The CDR3 spells CASSLLERRGAGSGYTF. The CDR3 DNA is TGTGCCAGCAGCTTACTGGAGAGGAGGGGCGCAGGTAGTGGCTACACCTTC. This sequence joins TRBV11-2 and TRBJ1-2, with D maybe TRBD1 (5 bases). The germline V gene has CDR1 SGHAT and CDR2 FQNNGV. The CDR3 totals 17 residues. V lost 2 bases and J lost 7, with 23 bases in between. The variable domain in full, completed from reference TRBV11-2 and TRBJ1-2, reads EAGVAQSPRYKIIEKRQSVAFWCNPISGHATLYWYQQILGQGPKLLIQFQNNGVVDDSQLPKDRFSAERLKGVDSTLKIQPAKLEDSAVYLCASSLLERRGAGSGYTFGSGTRLTVV.